This T cell receptor (beta chain) was captured in a study of beta chain features in type 1 diabetes. Notes on the study in general: The naive, central memory and Treg TCRB repertoires looked more alike in patients than they did in healthy donors. In all four CD4+ subsets, TCRB CDR3 length was significantly, moderately reduced in type 1 diabetes. A definitive answer on HLA type influencing TCRB rearrangement was not reached here.

All of the isolated RNA was reverse transcribed, so expressed TCRB transcripts were sequenced. The assay was immunoSEQ multiplex PCR, and TCRdb's table has in-frame clones only and misses some. Altogether 500,000 to 800,000 clones are present, around 12% being singletons, with the ten largest covering more than 0.1%. It was one heparinised blood draw, averaging around 100 mL, that each donor gave. Central memory, naive, regulatory and stem cell-like memory CD4+ cells were sorted by CD45RO/CCR7/CD25/CD127/CD95/CD27. This clone occurred a few times. Its specificity is unknown. The specimen was naive CD4+ T cells from blood. This TCR was recovered from a man aged 25 to 40 with type 1 diabetes.

In DNA, the CDR3 is TGTGCCAGCAGTTTGGGAGACAGGGGGAACTATGGCTACACCTTC. Amino acids: CASSLGDRGNYGYTF. The rearrangement links TRBV28 to TRBJ1-2, with 9 bases fitting TRBD1. This CDR3 contains 15 residues. The germline V gene encodes CDR1 MDHEN and CDR2 SYDVKM. V gave up 3 bases and J gave up 2 bases; unmatched junction bases: 4.